These 18 T cell receptor beta chains originate from one sample sequenced in a study of T cells in Graves' hyperthyroidism and ophthalmopathy. Using RNA transcripts as the source, TCR beta CDR3 regions were amplified. The HTBI primer set served for first-round RT-PCR of the TCR CDR3. MiXCR, run by TCRdb on the multiplex PCR reads, gives a single entry per CDR3 protein. The table includes hundreds of thousands of distinct CDR3 sequences, roughly 20% detected once. The sample comprised blood. The source of these receptors is a man aged 25-40 years with Graves' ophthalmopathy.

This sequence joins TRBV9 and TRBJ2-1, with TRBD2 matching 7 bases. The CDR3 consists of 15 residues. After removal of 2 bases from V and 9 bases from J, the junction contained 11 bases not matched to a gene. Per the germline V gene, CDR1 is SGDLS and CDR2 is YYNGEE. CDR3 in DNA: TGTGCCAGCAGCGTCAGCGGGATGGGATTAAGTGAGCAGTTCTTC. Its translation: CASSVSGMGLSEQFF.

V gene TRBV2 combines with J gene TRBJ2-7; D possibly uses TRBD1 or TRBD2 (5 bases each). The CDR3 loop spans 14 amino acids. The ends were cut back, 8 bases at V and 0 bases at J, with 14 bases in the middle. The germline V gene encodes CDR1 SNHLY and CDR2 FYNNEI. The chain's CDR3 is CASRGVLSSYEQYF. CDR3 DNA sequence: TGTGCCAGCCGGGGCGTCCTAAGCTCCTACGAGCAGTACTTC.

J is TRBJ2-1 and V is TRBV28, with 8 bases lining up with TRBD2. V was clipped by 5 bases and J by 9 bases; unmatched bases: 9. The V gene's germline CDR1 is MDHEN and CDR2 SYDVKM. This CDR3 spans 14 amino acids. The CDR3 region has the DNA TGTGCCAGCAGTCTGAACGGGAGGGCCCGTGAGCAGTTCTTC. Translating it yields CASSLNGRAREQFF.

This clonotype occurred a few times. The J gene is TRBJ1-2, the V gene TRBV18; possibly TRBD1 for D (5 bases). Germline V lookup: CDR1 KGHSH, CDR2 LQKENI. The CDR3 has 17 residues. Deletions cut 2 bases from V and 1 base from J, with 17 bases between. This CDR3 is CASSPMGVFRINYGYTF. In DNA, the CDR3 is TGTGCCAGCTCACCAATGGGGGTATTTCGGATTAACTATGGCTACACCTTC.

To note about this clonotype: A much larger clone lies a single base off, so this may be a read error. The chain is built from TRBV7-8 and TRBJ1-6; no definite D call. The V and J ends lost 5 bases and 0 bases respectively, with 14 bases between them. The CDR3 spans 17 residues. CDR1 is SGHVS, CDR2 FQNEAQ, per germline. CDR3 sequence (DNA): TGTGCCAGCAGCCAAGGCACCACGAGCTCCTATAATTCACCCCTCCACTTT. This codes for CASSQGTTSSYNSPLHF.

This clonotype was detected a few times. The chain links TRBV28 to TRBJ2-1, with 7 bases lining up with TRBD2. Germline assignment: CDR1 MDHEN and CDR2 SYDVKM. The CDR3 totals 15 residues. V shed 6 bases and J 12 bases; nucleotides not matched to a gene: 17. CDR3 protein: CASSSGRGTELWQFF. CDR3 DNA sequence: TGTGCCAGCAGCAGTGGGCGGGGGACGGAGTTATGGCAGTTCTTC.

The CDR3 sequence is CASRRDTNEKLFF. The CDR3 nucleotides read TGTGCCAGTCGCAGGGATACTAATGAAAAACTGTTTTTT. The genes are TRBV10-3 and TRBJ1-4; D may be TRBD1 (5 bases). The CDR3 totals 13 residues. Germline assignment: CDR1 ENHRY and CDR2 SYGVKD. V shed 10 bases and J shed 2 bases, with 11 bases lying between them.

The CDR3 loop is CASSWGQGRWPQHF. CDR3 nucleotide sequence: TGTGCCAGTAGCTGGGGACAGGGGCGATGGCCCCAGCATTTT. The chain recombines TRBV19 with TRBJ1-5; 10 bases match TRBD1. J gave up 9 bases and V 6 bases, and 8 bases lay outside the gene matches. CDR3 length: 14 residues. Germline loops: CDR1 LNHDA, CDR2 SQIVND (reference sequence).

This chain connects TRBV6-5 to TRBJ2-5, with D possibly being TRBD1 or TRBD2 (5 bases each). This CDR3 contains 15 residues. CDR1 and CDR2 from the germline V gene are MNHEY and SVGAGI. Trimming left V 6 bases short and J 2 bases short, with 16 bases between. CDR3 protein: CASSRDGLLQETQYF. CDR3 nucleotides: TGTGCCAGCAGCAGGGACGGCCTCCTTCAAGAGACCCAGTACTTC.

This clonotype has a count of ten or more. The V and J genes are TRBV11-2 and TRBJ2-7; D may be TRBD1 or TRBD2 (5 bases each). Per germline, CDR1 SGHAT and CDR2 FQNNGV. The V end was cut by 5 bases, the J end by 4 bases, with 15 bases between. CDR3 length: 14 residues. CDR3 loop: CASSLNRGVYEQYF. CDR3 DNA: TGTGCCAGCAGCCTAAATCGAGGGGTGTACGAGCAGTACTTC.

This clonotype was counted only a few times. The chain carries TRBV7-3 and TRBJ2-1, with TRBD2 identical over 10 bases. Germline V gene sequence: CDR1 SGHTA, CDR2 FQGTGA. The CDR3 consists of 14 residues. Losses at the gene ends were 5 bases for V and 7 bases for J; bases not matched to a gene: 5. This CDR3 is CASSPGTSVNEQFF. In nucleotides, the CDR3 is TGTGCCAGCAGCCCCGGGACTAGCGTGAATGAGCAGTTCTTC.

This chain connects TRBV5-4 to TRBJ2-3, with TRBD1 matching 9 bases. Trimming at V came to 4 bases and at J to 5 bases, leaving 11 bases not matched to a gene. This CDR3 contains 16 residues. Germline V lookup: CDR1 SGHNT, CDR2 YYREEE (reference sequence). The CDR3 DNA reads as TGTGCCAGCAGCCCGAGGCGGGACAGGGTGGGAGATACGCAGTATTTT. Translating gives CASSPRRDRVGDTQYF. Combining the CDR3 with reference TRBV5-4 and TRBJ2-3 gives the whole variable domain ETGVTQSPTHLIKTRGQQVTLRCSSQSGHNTVSWYQQALGQGPQFIFQYYREEENGRGNFPPRFSGLQFPNYSSELNVNALELDDSALYLCASSPRRDRVGDTQYFGPGTRLTVL.

This clonotype was counted between two and nine times. The chain has TRBV20-1 and TRBJ2-2; TRBD2 aligns across 11 bases. Germline values: CDR1 DFQATT, CDR2 SNEGSKA (reference sequence). The V gene end was trimmed by 6 bases and the J gene end by 5 bases; junction bases not matched to a gene: 8. The CDR3 length is 15 residues. CDR3 sequence reads: CSARTSGLGTGELFF. The CDR3, as DNA: TGCAGTGCCCGGACTAGCGGGCTAGGGACCGGGGAGCTGTTTTTT.

This sequence joins TRBV6-5 and TRBJ2-1; D is uncertain. Between the trimmed V and J ends, which lost 1 base and 6 bases, there was a span of 10 bases. This CDR3 spans 14 amino acids. Germline V lookup: CDR1 MNHEY, CDR2 SVGAGI. CDR3 in DNA: TGTGCCAGCAGTTACTTACCCTCTCCCAATGAGCAGTTCTTC. It codes for CASSYLPSPNEQFF.

This clonotype came up a few times. The chain uses TRBV10-3 and TRBJ2-3, with 8 bases aligning to TRBD1. Per germline, CDR1 ENHRY and CDR2 SYGVKD. The CDR3 is 16 amino acids. The junction had 7 bases not matched to a gene; V was cut back by 3 bases and J by 2 bases. CDR3 in amino acids: CAISDNQDRDTDTQYF. DNA for the CDR3: TGTGCCATCAGTGACAACCAGGACAGGGACACAGATACGCAGTATTTT.

In this sample, this clonotype turned up a few times. The chain is built from TRBV14 and TRBJ1-2; D unclear. CDR1 and CDR2 (germline): SGHDN, FVKESK. The length of the CDR3 is 12 residues. V lost 4 bases, J lost 8 bases, and 11 bases lay in between. The CDR3 sequence is CASSPGISGYTF. CDR3 sequence (DNA): TGTGCCAGCAGCCCAGGAATAAGCGGCTACACCTTC. The whole variable domain, remainder taken from reference TRBV14 and TRBJ1-2, is EAGVTQFPSHSVIEKGQTVTLRCDPISGHDNLYWYRRVMGKEIKFLLHFVKESKQDESGMPNNRFLAERTGGTYSTLKVQPAELEDSGVYFCASSPGISGYTFGSGTRLTVV.

The chain uses TRBV7-8 and TRBJ2-1; D remains unclear. CDR3 length equals 16 residues. Germline lookup yields CDR1 SGHVS and CDR2 FQNEAQ. V was clipped by 5 bases and J by 0 bases, with 14 bases between them. This CDR3 reads CASSPLRRSSYNEQFF. CDR3 nucleotides: TGTGCCAGCAGCCCCCTTCGGCGGAGCTCCTACAATGAGCAGTTCTTC.

The chain is built from TRBV28 and TRBJ2-5, with TRBD2 matching over 9 bases. J gave up 5 bases and V 7 bases, and 11 bases lay outside the gene matches. CDR3 size: 15 residues. The V gene's germline CDR1 is MDHEN and CDR2 SYDVKM. The CDR3 DNA sequence: TGTGCCAGCACTCCACTAGCGGGTGGGGCGGAGACCCAGTACTTC. It yields the protein CASTPLAGGAETQYF.